Below are 5 T cell receptor beta chains sequenced from a single sample in a study of cytomegalovirus exposure and HLA in healthy donors. With 60 Vbeta and 13 Jbeta primers, the PCR was carried out. The repertoire was sequenced with immunoSEQ multiplex PCR; TCRdb's copy has only in-frame clones and lacks some. Of under 200,000 clones in the sample, nearly 80% were seen once. The source material was PBMCs. These receptors were taken from a man between 18 and 35 years old in good health and CMV-seropositive.

The chain combines TRBV7-9 with TRBJ1-6; 10 bases match TRBD1. The CDR3 sequence is 14 residues long. Germline V gene lookup returns CDR1 SEHNR and CDR2 FQNEAQ (reference sequence). V shed 4 bases and J 9 bases; nucleotides not matched to a gene: 3. The CDR3 reads CASSSGQGGSPLHF. The CDR3 DNA reads as TGTGCCAGCAGCTCCGGACAGGGGGGTTCACCCCTCCACTTT.

The chain carries TRBV30 and TRBJ1-2, with 8 positions matching TRBD1. CDR3 length: 11 amino acids. Germline V CDR1 and CDR2: GTSNPN, SVGIG (reference sequence). Trimming cost V 5 bases and J 8 bases; bases outside gene matches: 4. DNA for the CDR3: TGTGCCTGGGGACAGGGAGGGGGCTACACCTTC. It specifies CAWGQGGGYTF.

This clone has more than one count but fewer than ten. This chain uses TRBV7-2 with TRBJ1-4; TRBD1 matches 7 bases. The germline V gene has CDR1 SGHTA and CDR2 FQGNSA. The CDR3 spans 17 residues. Trimming took 5 bases from V and 6 from J; bases not matched to a gene: 15. DNA for the CDR3: TGTGCCAGCAGCCGACAAGCGCGGACAGGAGCACATGAAAAACTGTTTTTT. Translation: CASSRQARTGAHEKLFF.

This chain uses TRBV5-4 with TRBJ1-2, with D tentatively TRBD1 (5 bases). CDR3 length equals 15 residues. Trimming stripped 0 bases from V and 7 bases from J, with 16 bases between. Germline V CDR1 and CDR2: SGHNT, YYREEE (reference sequence). The CDR3 loop is CASSLDQGIVSGYTF. The CDR3 nucleotides are TGTGCCAGCAGCTTGGATCAGGGTATCGTCTCTGGCTACACCTTC.

The gene calls are TRBV6-5 and TRBJ1-6, with 10 nucleotides matching TRBD1. This CDR3 is built from 16 residues. The V segment lost 0 bases and the J segment 8 bases; nucleotides outside the gene matches: 4. The germline V gene encodes CDR1 MNHEY and CDR2 SVGAGI. CDR3 coding DNA: TGTGCCAGCAGTTACTCGGGACAGGGGTTGGATTCACCCCTCCACTTT. Amino acids: CASSYSGQGLDSPLHF.